This record covers a single T cell receptor (beta chain). What it recognizes is unknown. V dropped 4 bases and J dropped 4; count of bases not matched to a gene: 5. This CDR3 is 14 amino acids long. Germline loops: CDR1 MNHEY, CDR2 SVGAGI. This entry is derived from a study of cytomegalovirus exposure and HLA in healthy donors. The primer mix had 60 Vbeta and 13 Jbeta primers. Produced via immunoSEQ multiplex PCR; TCRdb's table is partial and in-frame only. The sample contains about 140,000 clones, approximately 78% of which appear only once. General observations from the study: Association of a missense DCLRE1C variant with TCR beta V- and J-gene trimming was reported in a later analysis. Solely CMV serostatus was available to characterize immune exposure. The study designated 150 or so TCR beta chains cytomegalovirus-associated. Most TCR beta V segments were productive about 87% or about 30% of the time in an earlier analysis.

The sequenced material came from PBMCs. This TCR derives from a man aged 18 to 29 in good health and CMV-seropositive. This chain uses TRBV6-5 with TRBJ2-7; TRBD1 agrees at 9 bases. The CDR3 protein is CASSSGTGMYEQYF. The CDR3 bases are TGTGCCAGCAGTTCCGGGACAGGGATGTACGAGCAGTACTTC.